The sequence of this T cell receptor (beta chain) was determined in a study of blood T cells in healthy people across ages. This CDR3 is built from 13 residues. The V end lost 6 bases, the J end lost 13 bases, and 22 bases lay between the germline ends. Germline loops: CDR1 DFQATT, CDR2 SNEGSKA (reference sequence). Points from the study as a whole: The study found TCR beta diversity correlated strongly with naive T cell percentage. What prevented conclusive comparison of naive and antigen-experienced cells was that PBMCs were unsorted. There were more naive CD4+ cells and higher diversity in long-lived donors than in aged donors.

Concerning this clonotype itself: The antigen is not known.

The authors ran a second PCR of roughly 6 to 11 cycles using a sample-barcoded 5' primer and a J-beta primer mix. TCRdb analysed the 5' RACE reads with MiXCR anew, one entry per CDR3 protein. The sample holds about 400,000 distinct CDR3 sequences, 52% seen once. The rearrangement joins TRBV20-1 to TRBJ2-1; D might be TRBD1 (5 bases). The clonotype comes from a man in his 60s in good health. Sequenced material: blood. The CDR3 DNA reads as TGCAGTGCCCCACCCCCTGTAAAGGGGCTACAGTTCTTC. It encodes CSAPPPVKGLQFF.